This T cell receptor beta chain appears in the sequencing data of a study of cytomegalovirus exposure and HLA in healthy donors listed by TCRdb under 2017. With regard to the full study: According to an earlier analysis of 587 of the donors, 200 million or so T cells yielded roughly 110 million unique TCR beta sequences and around 300 Gb of sequence data. Roughly 310 gigabases of sequencing data and tens of millions of unique TCR sequences were included in an early release covering about 620 HLA-typed donors. Among the roughly 370 genotyped donors, around 81% belonged to the genetic ancestry cluster associated with self-reported Caucasian donors. The study was designed to test whether signatures of past pathogen exposure could be identified by cataloging public T cell receptors. Using immunosequencing, the study profiled T cell repertoires from roughly 650 subjects and related those repertoires to cytomegalovirus serostatus. Besides the first cohort of 666 subjects, a separate validation cohort made up of over 100 different subjects was used. The study combined high-throughput TCR immunosequencing, statistical association of individual TCRs with disease status, and machine learning to predict cytomegalovirus infection status. A later analysis re-examined previously published TCR beta repertoires from over 500 donors and added high-resolution HLA genotyping to investigate patterns of TCR occurrence. Rather than drawing on any new phenotypic data, the later analysis identified candidate immune exposures from TCR beta sequences and the way those sequences occurred across donors. An earlier analysis of approximately 640 of the donors applied high-throughput TCR beta sequencing to assess whether each TCR beta V gene segment acted as functional or pseudogenic. Donor age, sex, ethnicity and CMV serostatus were compiled alongside the repertoire data. A later genetic analysis used genome-wide SNP genotypes for about three fifths of the 666 donors, treating that subset as a discovery cohort. All discovery cohort repertoires had been generated using a single sequencing platform. HLA typing covered class I and class II loci at four-digit resolution. The number of donors typed differed by locus, with roughly 629-640 for A, B, C, DRB1 and DQB1, more than 500 for DQA1, 600 to 610 for DPA1, and some 470 for DPB1. Four or five DR-DQ haplotypes were treated as single units for association and clustering because of strong linkage in the cohort. On average, about 240,000 unique TCR beta nucleotide sequences were sequenced per donor among 398 genotyped donors of the cohort, with roughly 20% of those sequences being non-productive.

Including cysteine and phenylalanine, the CDR3 has 17 amino acids. Solely the CDR3 DNA is kept, with 51 bases framed from the first base. The germline V gene encodes CDR1 SGHTS and CDR2 YDEGEE. V is trimmed back by 0 bases and J by 13 bases, and the junction contains 21 bases that no gene match accounts for. The library relied on the immunoSEQ multiplex PCR assay. The multiplex PCR relied on a mix of 60 forward primers for TCR Vbeta segments and 13 reverse primers for TCR Jbeta segments. The CDR3 region of rearranged TCR beta genes was amplified from genomic DNA with a multiplex PCR assay. On the Illumina HiSeq System, the amplified TCR beta libraries were sequenced as 87-base-pair reads. The paper's processing steps were these. A later analysis tallied around 87 million unique TCR beta chains across the 700 or so repertoires, and approximately 12 million of those chains were shared by two or more donors. A nearest-neighbor algorithm error-corrected the raw reads and collapsed the reads into unique sequences, merging closely related sequences to remove PCR and sequencing errors. CDR3 sequences were aligned to IMGT reference sequences to assign V, D and J gene segments. For a sequence to be retained, a match of at least six nucleotides was required to both a V gene segment and a J gene segment. Rearrangements were called productive when the CDR3 lacked stop codons and stayed in frame with V and J; all others were non-productive. Following IMGT convention, CDR3 was defined as the stretch from the second conserved V-encoded cysteine to the conserved J-encoded phenylalanine. The earlier analysis of about 570 of the donors excluded any sequence lacking an unambiguous match to a single V gene segment. An earlier analysis of over 450 of the donors classified V segments as functional when productive rearrangements were above 56.7% and as segregating when the standard deviation between donors was above 5%. To diagnose cytomegalovirus status from the catalog of TCR beta chain sequences, a statistical classification framework was built. A later analysis assigned V and J genes by comparing TCR nucleotide sequences with IMGT/GENE-DB human TR gene sequences. A later analysis assigned CDR3 sequences and most-parsimonious VDJ recombination scenarios with the TCRdist pipeline. In a later analysis, every TCR beta chain was defined by the combination of its CDR3 amino acid sequence and its V-gene family, and reads without a unique V-gene family were dropped. A later analysis removed roughly 590 highly shared, low-generation-probability nucleotide sequences to deal with suspected cross-contamination and a sequencing artifact. In a later analysis, a clonal expansion index was calculated for each public chain from normalized within-repertoire ranks of inferred template counts. Generation probabilities in a later analysis came from a VDJ recombination model fitted to out-of-frame rearrangements, and those results were checked against IGoR. In a later analysis, hypergeometric tests were used to score TCR-TCR, TCR-HLA and TCR-CMV co-occurrence, with a repertoire-size bias correction applied to TCR pairs. False discovery rates were estimated in a later analysis by permuting HLA or CMV assignments 20 times. In a later analysis, co-occurring TCRs were grouped using DBSCAN, and TCRdist sequence similarity was added for clustering within HLA-allele-positive subsets. Repertoires with fewer than 30,000 or more than 120,000 public chains were left out of co-occurrence clustering, as were five repertoires with anomalous nucleotide sharing. The table was pulled from immuneACCESS by TCRdb, which kept in-frame rearrangements only. Such tables lose some clones; where checked, under half of the loss comes from unresolved V genes, and the rest has no known cause. The V and J calls and clone size come from that table; D and trimming were worked out from the DNA. Within this sample are under 200,000 clones, with roughly 76% of them counted one time only. Approximately 13% of the sample lies in the top ten.

The paper's findings and limits, for the study overall: According to the authors, the approach could potentially be generalized to other disease states and immunological phenotypes. A later analysis found that TCR association rates varied across HLA loci, with DRB1 alleles showing the most associated TCRs and HLA-C alleles the fewest. In a later analysis, HLA-associated TCR beta chains showed more clonal expansion and lower generation probabilities than non-associated chains that were equally common. CMV serostatus was the only immune exposure information available for the cohort. In the study, approximately 160 TCR beta chains were listed as associated with cytomegalovirus. A later analysis associated around 16,000 TCR beta sequences with specific HLA alleles at a false discovery rate of 0.05. A cluster of highly shared sequence variants was judged likely to be a technical artifact of the sequencing pipeline. An association between a missense DCLRE1C variant and V-gene and J-gene trimming of TCR beta chains was found in a later genetic analysis and replicated in an independent cohort. Compared with the roughly 710-donor mean, donors in an Asian-associated ancestry cluster had fewer N-insertions in productive TCRs, according to a later genetic analysis. In an earlier analysis of some 640 of the donors, most TCR beta V segments were observed in productive rearrangements about 90% or about 30% of the time, broadly matching IMGT annotations. In a later analysis, several top co-occurrence clusters were reported to appear linked to parvovirus B19, influenza, CMV and Epstein-Barr virus. Presence/absence analyses assumed roughly uniform sequencing depth across donors, an assumption that may not hold. This cohort had only TCR beta chains sequenced, and the lack of alpha or paired-chain data limited which features could be detected. The earlier analysis of nearly 600 of the donors excluded 15 to 20 rarely observed V segments, including chromosome 9 orphons, because counts were too low. Because HLA typing was missing for some donors at each locus, association tests included only the typed subset. Cytomegalovirus status was reported to be diagnosed by the classifier with high specificity and sensitivity in both the original and validation cohorts. A further reported finding was that TCR beta sequences accurately predicted the HLA-A and HLA-B alleles for most subjects in the first cohort. Some IMGT-functional V segments, including TRBV6-2 and TRBV6-3, could not be told apart with the 87-base-pair reads, so those segments were excluded. A few of the identified cytomegalovirus-associated TCR beta chains were confirmed in vitro to be specific for cytomegalovirus antigens. While some public TCRs were present in many individuals, most TCR sequences turned up only very rarely across donors. According to a later analysis, most CMV-associated TCR beta chains appeared to be HLA-restricted, and the HLA associations seemed to be driven largely by CMV exposure. Linkage disequilibrium might explain the correlated functional status among segregating V segments, but an unknown experimental factor could not be excluded. Strong co-occurrence of HLA alleles, especially DR and DQ, made assigning TCR associations to individual alleles difficult.

Remarks on this clone: The clone's antigen remains unknown. Base qualities were left out, and no much larger clone turns up one base away.

The cohort consisted of 670 or so healthy bone marrow donors. At the time of sampling, every cohort member was nominally healthy, though immune exposures that went unrecorded were likely present. The donor was CMV seronegative and was included in the group of 352 seronegative cohort members. Each donor provided a peripheral blood sample, and peripheral blood mononuclear cells were used for TCR beta sequencing. Genomic DNA was extracted from the blood cell samples with the Qiagen DNeasy Blood Extraction Kit. Here the chain combines TRBV5-8 and TRBJ1-2; the central 7 bases match TRBD1. Sequencing was done on a sample of PBMCs. The TCR originated in a woman aged 45-65 years in good health and CMV-seronegative. The base sequence is TGTGCCAGCAGCTTGGATGGGACAGATTGGTCTACGGAACTATTCACCTTC. Translated, this gives CASSLDGTDWSTELFTF.